Each of the 15 T cell receptor beta chains below was sequenced from the same sample in a study of T cell responses to AZD1222 COVID-19 vaccine. Produced via immunoSEQ multiplex PCR; TCRdb's table is partial and in-frame only. The sample yields 75,000 to 100,000 clones, under 90% seen once. The sample consisted of peripheral blood, taken on day 0 of AZD1222 vaccination. The receptors originated from an adult in good health.

This clone occurred once. V is TRBV7-9 and J is TRBJ2-7; 12 nucleotides match TRBD1. The V gene's germline CDR1 is SEHNR and CDR2 FQNEAQ (reference sequence). There are 18 residues in the CDR3. V lost 5 bases to trimming and J lost 5 bases; unmatched junction nucleotides: 16. The CDR3 here is CASSPRGTGGAYIDEQYF. DNA of the CDR3: TGTGCCAGCAGCCCGAGGGGGACAGGGGGCGCTTACATAGACGAGCAGTACTTC.

The J gene is TRBJ1-6, the V gene TRBV14; TRBD1 aligns across 9 bases. V was pared by 3 bases and J by 1 base, with 7 bases of the junction left unmatched. The CDR3 runs 18 residues. Germline V gene lookup returns CDR1 SGHDN and CDR2 FVKESK. The chain's CDR3 is CASSHRTGVGSYNSPLHF. The CDR3 DNA is TGTGCCAGCAGCCACCGGACAGGGGTTGGGTCCTATAATTCACCCCTCCACTTT.

The V gene is TRBV19, the J gene TRBJ2-7; TRBD1 might be the D (6 bases). The germline V and J ends were trimmed by 5 bases and 6 bases, with 11 bases remaining between them. Germline V gene data show CDR1 as LNHDA and CDR2 as SQIVND (reference sequence). This CDR3 is 12 amino acids long. The CDR3 reads CASSLPGVEQYF. The CDR3, as DNA: TGTGCCAGTAGTTTACCAGGGGTCGAGCAGTACTTC.

The V gene is TRBV19, the J gene TRBJ1-1, with TRBD1 as a possible D gene (5 bases). CDR3 size: 14 residues. The V end lost 2 bases, the J end lost 11 bases, and 18 bases lay between the germline ends. CDR1 and CDR2 from the germline V gene are LNHDA and SQIVND (reference sequence). This chain's CDR3 is CASSIKIQASRAFF. The CDR3, as DNA: TGTGCCAGTAGTATAAAGATACAGGCCTCTCGGGCTTTCTTT.

V is TRBV6-5 and J is TRBJ2-7, with 7 bases matching TRBD1. The V and J ends lost 7 bases and 3 bases, in that order; junction bases with no gene match: 12. Germline CDR1 is MNHEY and CDR2 is SVGAGI. The CDR3 is 15 amino acids. The CDR3 DNA reads as TGTGCCAGCATCCAAGGGGGACAGCGCCACTACGAGCAGTACTTC. Translated: CASIQGGQRHYEQYF.

V gene TRBV9 combines with J gene TRBJ2-3; a weak D match, TRBD2 (5 bases). Per the germline V gene, CDR1 is SGDLS and CDR2 is YYNGEE. The V gene lost 0 bases and the J gene lost 4 bases, with 9 bases spanning the gap. This CDR3 has 14 residues. CDR3 DNA sequence: TGTGCCAGCAGCGTAGCTTGGGGAGCAGATACGCAGTATTTT. Its translation: CASSVAWGADTQYF.

The chain has TRBV19 and TRBJ1-2; D may be TRBD1 (6 bases). Trimming cost V 5 bases and J 4 bases, with 14 bases left between them. The germline gives CDR1 LNHDA, CDR2 SQIVND (reference sequence). The CDR3 length is 14 residues. The CDR3 nucleotides read TGTGCCAGTAGTCCACAGGGTAACGTCTATGGCTACACCTTC. This codes for CASSPQGNVYGYTF.

The chain has TRBV7-8 and TRBJ2-7, with a possible D match to TRBD1 (6 bases). The V end lost 3 bases, the J end lost 4 bases, and 10 bases lay between the germline ends. This CDR3 comprises 13 residues. Germline CDR1 SGHVS, CDR2 FQNEAQ. CDR3 region: CASSFQQGYEQYF. For the CDR3, the DNA is TGTGCCAGCAGCTTCCAACAGGGTTACGAGCAGTACTTC.

The chain carries TRBV7-2 and TRBJ2-3; TRBD1 aligns across 10 bases. Germline trimming cut 5 bases from V and 3 bases from J; bases unmatched to any gene: 11. Germline-derived CDR1 and CDR2 are SGHTA and FQGNSA. This CDR3 contains 17 residues. The CDR3 spells CASSPRMGQGRTDTQYF. The CDR3 DNA sequence: TGTGCCAGCAGCCCGCGCATGGGACAGGGGAGGACAGATACGCAGTATTTT.

The chain links TRBV19 to TRBJ1-2; D gene unclear. Germline CDR1 and CDR2: LNHDA and SQIVND (reference sequence). CDR3 length equals 13 residues. Trimming left V 4 bases short and J 2 bases short, with 8 bases between. The CDR3 is CASSRDTNYGYTF. The CDR3 nucleotides are TGTGCCAGTAGTAGAGACACCAACTATGGCTACACCTTC.

V is TRBV5-8 and J is TRBJ2-1; TRBD1 or TRBD2 may be the D gene (6 bases each). Germline V lookup: CDR1 SGHTS, CDR2 YDEGEE. V lost 2 bases to trimming and J lost 9 bases, with 15 bases between them. The CDR3 has 14 amino acids. This CDR3 is CASSLLAGGGEQFF. The CDR3 nucleotides are TGTGCCAGCAGCTTACTAGCCGGAGGGGGTGAGCAGTTCTTC.

This chain links TRBV6-2 or TRBV6-3 with TRBJ2-7; D call uncertain. This CDR3 comprises 12 residues. CDR1 and CDR2 from the germline V gene are MNHEY and SVGEGT. Trimming cost V 2 bases and J 2 bases, with 4 bases left between them. The CDR3 nucleotides are TGTGCCAGCAGTTACCCAGCCTACGAGCAGTACTTC. Translating it yields CASSYPAYEQYF.

The CDR3 sequence: CASSLTGTSYEQYF. CDR3 nucleotide sequence: TGTGCCAGCAGTCTTACCGGGACATCCTACGAGCAGTACTTC. The genes are TRBV5-6 and TRBJ2-7, with D possibly matching TRBD1 (6 bases). CDR1 and CDR2 from the germline V gene are SGHDT and YYEEEE. The CDR3 runs 14 residues. The V gene lost 5 bases and the J gene lost 1 base, with 13 bases spanning the gap.

The chain has TRBV3-1 (or the pseudogene TRBV3-2) and TRBJ2-5; D unresolved. Deletions cut 0 bases from V and 7 bases from J, with 0 bases between. The CDR3 is made up of 10 amino acids. Germline V gene lookup returns CDR1 LGHDT and CDR2 YNNKEL (reference sequence). CDR3 residues: CASSQETQYF. CDR3 nucleotide sequence: TGTGCCAGCAGCCAAGAGACCCAGTACTTC.

DNA for the CDR3: TGTGCCAGCAGCTTAGATCCTACGGGCAATCAGCCCCAGCATTTT. Protein: CASSLDPTGNQPQHF. V usage is TRBV7-6 and J usage is TRBJ1-5; the D is unclear. Germline V gives CDR1 SGHVS, CDR2 FNYEAQ. Trimming took off 1 base at V and 2 bases at J, with 9 bases between the two ends. The CDR3 length is 15 residues.